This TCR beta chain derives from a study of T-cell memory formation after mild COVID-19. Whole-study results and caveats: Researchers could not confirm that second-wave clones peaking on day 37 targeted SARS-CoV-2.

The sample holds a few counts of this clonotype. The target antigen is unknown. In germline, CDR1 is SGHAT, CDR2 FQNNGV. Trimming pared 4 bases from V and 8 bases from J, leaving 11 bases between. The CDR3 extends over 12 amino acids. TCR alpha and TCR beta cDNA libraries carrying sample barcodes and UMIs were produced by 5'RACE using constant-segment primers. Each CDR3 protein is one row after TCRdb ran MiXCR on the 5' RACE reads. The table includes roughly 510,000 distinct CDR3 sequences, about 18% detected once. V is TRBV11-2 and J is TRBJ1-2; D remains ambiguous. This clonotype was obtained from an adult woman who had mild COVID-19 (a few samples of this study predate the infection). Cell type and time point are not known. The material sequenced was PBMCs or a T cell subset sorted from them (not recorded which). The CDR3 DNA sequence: TGTGCCAGCAGCTCCGGTCAGTTGGGCTACACCTTC. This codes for CASSSGQLGYTF.